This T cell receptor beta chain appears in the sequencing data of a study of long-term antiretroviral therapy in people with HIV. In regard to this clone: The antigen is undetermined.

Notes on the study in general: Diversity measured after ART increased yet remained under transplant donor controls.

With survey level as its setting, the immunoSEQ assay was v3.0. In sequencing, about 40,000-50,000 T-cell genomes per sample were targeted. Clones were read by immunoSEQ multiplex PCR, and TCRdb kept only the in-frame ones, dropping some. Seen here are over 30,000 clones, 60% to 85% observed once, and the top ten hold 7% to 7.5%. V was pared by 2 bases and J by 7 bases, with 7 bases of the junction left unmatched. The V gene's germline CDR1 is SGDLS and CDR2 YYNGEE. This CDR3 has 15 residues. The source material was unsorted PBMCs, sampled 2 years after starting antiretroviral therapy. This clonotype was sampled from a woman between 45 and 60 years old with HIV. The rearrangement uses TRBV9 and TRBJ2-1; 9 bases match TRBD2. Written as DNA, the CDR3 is TGTGCCAGCAGCGTCTTTAGCGGGGGTAGAAATGAGCAGTTCTTC. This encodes CASSVFSGGRNEQFF.